The sample holds one count of the clone carrying this TCR beta chain. What it binds is unknown. The CDR3 length is 16 residues. CDR1 and CDR2 (germline): LNHDA, SQIVND (reference sequence). V lost 6 bases and J 0 bases, leaving 12 bases between the germline ends. The data belong to a study of cytomegalovirus exposure and HLA in healthy donors. The study's findings and limits: From TCR beta sequences, most subjects' HLA-A and HLA-B alleles were reportedly predicted accurately.

PCR was performed using 60 Vbeta and 13 Jbeta primers. Sequencing was performed with immunoSEQ multiplex PCR; in TCRdb, only in-frame clones are kept and a portion is missing. The sample has approximately 120,000 clones, 60% to 85% seen once. The receptor's source is a female donor in good health and CMV-seronegative. V gene TRBV19 combines with J gene TRBJ2-6; perhaps TRBD1 as D (6 bases). Sequenced material: PBMCs. The CDR3 coding sequence is TGTGCCAGTAGACCCCGAGGGGGCTCTGGGGCCAACGTCCTGACTTTC. Translated: CASRPRGGSGANVLTF.